Detailed here is one T cell receptor (beta chain). The germline V and J ends were trimmed by 1 base and 4 bases, with 13 bases remaining between them. The CDR3 covers 15 residues. Germline loops: CDR1 MNHNS, CDR2 SASEGT. The data stem from a study of blood T cell repertoires in COVID-19. Study details: Sites across the United States, Italy and Spain contributed samples from acute and convalescent COVID-19. T cells, B-cell-depleted T cells, or PBMCs provided the cDNA or gDNA that served as material.

As processed by the authors: Nucleated cell number was recorded as an estimate derived from reference gene primer amplification. The protocol was immunoSEQ multiplex PCR, while the TCRdb copy is restricted to in-frame clones and leaves out a portion. V and J calls and clone size are given by that table; D and trimming were obtained from the DNA. The table lists around 100,000 clones, more than 85% of them singletons. The specimen sequenced was peripheral blood. The rearrangement uses TRBV6-1 and TRBJ1-2; D not certain. The TCR comes from a man aged 55 to 69 with acute or convalescent COVID-19. In nucleotides, the CDR3 is TGTGCCAGCAGTGAAGACGCGAGGACTTTCTATGGCTACACCTTC. Translated: CASSEDARTFYGYTF.